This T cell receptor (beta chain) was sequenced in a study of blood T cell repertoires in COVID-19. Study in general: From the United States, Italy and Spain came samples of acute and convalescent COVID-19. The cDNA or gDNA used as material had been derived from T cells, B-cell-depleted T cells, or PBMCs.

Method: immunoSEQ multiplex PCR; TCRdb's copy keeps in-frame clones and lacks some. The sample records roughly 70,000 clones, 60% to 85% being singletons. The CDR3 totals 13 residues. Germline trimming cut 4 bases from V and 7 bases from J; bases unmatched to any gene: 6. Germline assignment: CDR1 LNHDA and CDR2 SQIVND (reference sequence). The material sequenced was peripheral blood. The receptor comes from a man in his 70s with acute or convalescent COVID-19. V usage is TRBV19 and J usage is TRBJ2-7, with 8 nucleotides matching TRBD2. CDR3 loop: CASSKGAGGEQYF. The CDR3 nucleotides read TGTGCCAGTAGTAAGGGTGCGGGAGGTGAGCAGTACTTC.